The T cell receptor (beta chain) described here comes from a study of T cell repertoires in aging, cancer and after chemotherapy. A mixed TRB-A/B primer pool amplified rearranged TRB by multiplex touch-down PCR. TCRdb re-called the multiplex PCR reads through MiXCR, storing one row per CDR3 protein. The sample lists approximately 11,000 distinct CDR3 sequences, less than 55% seen once, with about 6.9% in the top ten. The V gene lost 0 bases and the J gene lost 0 bases, with 17 bases spanning the gap. The CDR3 loop spans 18 amino acids. The germline V gene encodes CDR1 SGHVS and CDR2 FNYEAQ. TCR beta rearrangements were amplified from peripheral blood genomic DNA.

Sample: blood. V usage is TRBV7-6 and J usage is TRBJ2-5; TRBD2 might be the D (5 bases). The receptor's source is a human donor in good health. Written as DNA, the CDR3 is TGTGCCAGCAGCTTAGCGGCGGGCCCAGCTTGGTACCAAGAGACCCAGTACTTC. This codes for CASSLAAGPAWYQETQYF.